A single sample is the source of the 17 T cell receptor beta chains below, sequenced in a study of T cell responses to AZD1222 COVID-19 vaccine (dated by TCRdb to the early 2020s). This sample's time point label indicates: baseline before first vaccination. The sample's treatment or condition, from its label and the paper: meningococcal conjugate vaccine given as trial control. Library construction relied on the immunoSEQ multiplex PCR assay. TCRdb provides this immuneACCESS table in a form limited to in-frame rearrangements. Some clones are lacking; in checked studies, under half of them reflect an unresolved V gene, and why the rest are absent is not known. This sample is represented by under 200,000 clones; about 90% of them were singletons. The ten largest make up roughly 4.4% of the sample. The specimen was peripheral blood, collected on day 0 of MenACWY control vaccination. These receptors were taken from an adult in good health.

V and J are TRBV7-2 and TRBJ1-6; 10 nucleotides agree with TRBD1. Germline lookup yields CDR1 SGHTA and CDR2 FQGNSA. Trimming at V came to 0 bases and at J to 7 bases, leaving 3 bases not matched to a gene. The CDR3 spans 16 residues. CDR3 sequence reads: CASSLAGTGVNSPLHF. CDR3 nucleotides: TGTGCCAGCAGCTTAGCTGGGACAGGGGTGAATTCACCCCTCCACTTT.

This rearrangement joins TRBV3-1 (or the pseudogene TRBV3-2) to TRBJ1-5, with a tentative D call TRBD1 (5 bases). The CDR3 loop spans 14 amino acids. The V and J ends lost 1 base and 7 bases respectively, with 11 bases between them. CDR1 LGHDT and CDR2 YNNKEL come from the germline V gene (reference sequence). The CDR3 loop reads CASSQAGRDQPQHF. The CDR3 nucleotides read TGTGCCAGCAGCCAAGCAGGGAGGGACCAGCCCCAGCATTTT.

With regard to this clone: Other DNA sequences of this sample code for an identical CDR3. The chain uses TRBV5-1 and TRBJ1-4; possibly TRBD1 for D (5 bases). The germline CDR1 and CDR2 sequences are SGHRS and YFSETQ. The CDR3 is made up of 13 amino acids. Trimming removed 4 bases from V and 4 bases from J, with 8 bases in between. The CDR3 here is CASSRDGNEKLFF. DNA of the CDR3: TGCGCCAGCAGCAGGGACGGTAATGAAAAACTGTTTTTT.

This sequence joins TRBV7-2 and TRBJ1-2, with D tentatively TRBD1 (6 bases). V was pared by 1 base and J by 0 bases, with 12 bases between. The CDR3 runs to 16 residues. In germline, CDR1 is SGHTA, CDR2 FQGNSA. The CDR3 DNA reads as TGTGCCAGCAGCTTAGGTTGGGAGGGGGCTAACTATGGCTACACCTTC. Translating gives CASSLGWEGANYGYTF.

V is TRBV30 and J is TRBJ1-5; unclear D gene. Trimming removed 0 bases at V and 5 bases at J, with 14 bases between. Germline CDR1 and CDR2: GTSNPN and SVGIG (reference sequence). The CDR3 sequence is 15 residues long. The CDR3 DNA is TGTGCCTGGAGTGTACCGGTGGGAGGCTATCAGCCCCAGCATTTT. This gives the protein CAWSVPVGGYQPQHF.

This clone has a single count. The DNA of the CDR3 is TGTGCCAGCAGCTTGTCTCTAGCGGGAGGCCCCTCCTACGAGCAGTACTTC. It encodes CASSLSLAGGPSYEQYF. This sequence joins TRBV5-6 and TRBJ2-7, with 11 nucleotides matching TRBD2. The CDR3 has 17 amino acids. Trimming removed 1 base from V and 0 bases from J; junction bases left unmatched: 6. Germline loops: CDR1 SGHDT, CDR2 YYEEEE.

The V gene is TRBV7-2, the J gene TRBJ2-2; no clear D gene. Deletions cut 5 bases from V and 1 base from J, with 14 bases between. Germline V gives CDR1 SGHTA, CDR2 FQGNSA. CDR3 length equals 16 residues. The DNA of the CDR3 is TGTGCCAGCAGCGATTTCCAGAGCAAGAACACCGGGGAGCTGTTTTTT. The encoded protein is CASSDFQSKNTGELFF.

This chain uses TRBV15 with TRBJ2-3; TRBD2 aligns across 10 bases. The CDR3 extends over 15 amino acids. V lost 4 bases to trimming and J lost 4 bases; unmatched junction nucleotides: 5. Germline V lookup: CDR1 LNHNV, CDR2 YYDKDF (reference sequence). CDR3: CATSTSSGSSDTQYF. Here the CDR3 DNA reads TGTGCCACCAGCACTTCTAGCGGGAGCTCAGATACGCAGTATTTT.

The chain combines TRBV27 with TRBJ2-7; either TRBD1 or TRBD2 may fit D (5 bases each). Trimming pared 5 bases from V and 4 bases from J, leaving 18 bases between. The CDR3 runs 15 residues. Germline V lookup: CDR1 MNHEY, CDR2 SMNVEV (reference sequence). CDR3 region: CASSPSGTVGYEQYF. The CDR3 nucleotides are TGTGCCAGCAGTCCTTCAGGGACGGTAGGGTACGAGCAGTACTTC.

The chain has TRBV7-2 and TRBJ2-3, with 8 positions matching TRBD1. Trimming at V came to 5 bases and at J to 0 bases, leaving 4 bases not matched to a gene. The CDR3 covers 15 residues. The V gene's germline CDR1 is SGHTA and CDR2 FQGNSA. The chain's CDR3 is CASSQGTGSTDTQYF. The CDR3 nucleotides read TGTGCCAGCAGCCAGGGGACAGGCAGCACAGATACGCAGTATTTT.

This chain connects TRBV3-1 (or the pseudogene TRBV3-2) to TRBJ2-2; 8 nucleotides line up with TRBD1. The J segment lost 7 bases and the V segment lost 2 bases, leaving 12 bases of the junction unmatched. CDR1 is LGHDT and CDR2 is YNNKEL in the germline V gene (reference sequence). The CDR3 sequence is 17 residues long. CDR3 in amino acids: CASSQSPGQAFGGELFF. CDR3 sequence (DNA): TGTGCCAGCAGCCAATCGCCGGGACAGGCCTTTGGCGGGGAGCTGTTTTTT.

The chain combines TRBV7-2 with TRBJ1-4; TRBD1 agrees at 10 bases. The CDR3 has 16 amino acids. Trimming at V came to 6 bases and at J to 5 bases, leaving 9 bases not matched to a gene. Looked up from germline, CDR1 is SGHTA and CDR2 is FQGNSA. The CDR3 sequence is CASRSLPTGGNEKLFF. CDR3 coding DNA: TGTGCCAGCAGATCTTTGCCGACAGGGGGCAATGAAAAACTGTTTTTT.

The chain couples TRBV2 to TRBJ1-6; 7 bases line up with TRBD1. Germline values: CDR1 SNHLY, CDR2 FYNNEI. This CDR3 comprises 13 residues. Trimming at V came to 8 bases and at J to 10 bases, leaving 8 bases not matched to a gene. The CDR3 protein is CASCIRGGSPLHF. The CDR3 coding sequence is TGTGCCAGCTGCATCAGGGGGGGATCACCCCTCCACTTT.

Here the CDR3 reads CASSVGVGTGLNEKLFF. In DNA, the CDR3 is TGTGCCAGCAGCGTAGGCGTGGGGACAGGCCTTAATGAAAAACTGTTTTTT. This rearrangement joins TRBV9 to TRBJ1-4; TRBD1 matches at 8 bases. V shed 0 bases and J 4 bases; nucleotides not matched to a gene: 8. CDR1 and CDR2 from the germline V gene are SGDLS and YYNGEE. The length of the CDR3 is 17 residues.

The chain combines TRBV6-5 with TRBJ2-7; D is unresolved. V shed 4 bases and J shed 2 bases, with 12 bases lying between them. The CDR3 extends over 14 amino acids. Germline V gene sequence: CDR1 MNHEY, CDR2 SVGAGI. CDR3 sequence reads: CASSSSLVAYEQYF. The DNA for the CDR3 is TGTGCCAGCAGTTCAAGCCTTGTCGCCTACGAGCAGTACTTC.

The chain combines TRBV3-1 (or the pseudogene TRBV3-2) with TRBJ1-4, with 7 bases lining up with TRBD1. CDR1 LGHDT and CDR2 YNNKEL come from the germline V gene (reference sequence). V dropped 3 bases and J dropped 7; count of bases not matched to a gene: 5. The CDR3 length is 14 residues. The CDR3 here is CASSHRQGGEKLFF. In nucleotides, the CDR3 is TGTGCCAGCAGCCATAGACAGGGCGGTGAAAAACTGTTTTTT.

The chain couples TRBV28 to TRBJ1-1; TRBD1 is a possible D gene (6 bases). Per the germline V gene, CDR1 is MDHEN and CDR2 is SYDVKM. Trimming removed 7 bases at V and 3 bases at J, with 18 bases between. The CDR3 runs 15 residues. CDR3 DNA: TGTGCCAGCACCCCGGACAGCCGGCTTTACACTGAAGCTTTCTTT. Protein: CASTPDSRLYTEAFF.